These 12 T cell receptor beta chains came from one sample sequenced in a study of T cell changes during pregnancy in multiple sclerosis. The data were produced by immunoSEQ multiplex PCR, yet TCRdb's version contains in-frame clones alone and is incomplete. In the table there are some 83,000 clones, approximately 91% of which are singletons. The specimen comprised PBMCs, sampled in the first trimester of pregnancy. The source of these receptors is a female donor in good health, serving as a control in a pregnancy study. Some clones in this sample may be carry-over from other donors' samples.

The V gene is TRBV7-2, the J gene TRBJ1-3; 7 bases line up with TRBD1. V trimming: 5 bases; J trimming: 6 bases; junction bases outside the gene matches: 10. Germline loops: CDR1 SGHTA, CDR2 FQGNSA. The CDR3 sequence is 15 residues long. The CDR3 here is CASSLGRGLENTIYF. Here the CDR3 DNA reads TGTGCCAGCAGCCTCGGGAGGGGGCTGGAAAACACCATATATTTT.

The chain has TRBV27 and TRBJ2-3; TRBD2 agrees at 15 bases. The CDR3 is 19 residues long. V gave up 5 bases and J gave up 1 base; unmatched junction bases: 10. Germline CDR1 is MNHEY and CDR2 is SMNVEV (reference sequence). CDR3: CASSPLGLAGGSGTDTQYF. CDR3 nucleotide sequence: TGTGCCAGCAGTCCCCTCGGACTAGCGGGGGGGTCTGGCACAGATACGCAGTATTTT.

The chain couples TRBV6-1 to TRBJ2-7, with 13 bases matching TRBD2. Trimming took 2 bases from V and 7 from J; bases not matched to a gene: 5. CDR1 and CDR2 (germline): MNHNS, SASEGT. The CDR3 extends over 15 amino acids. The CDR3: CASSERLAGGWEQYF. In DNA form, the CDR3 reads TGTGCCAGCAGTGAACGACTAGCGGGAGGTTGGGAGCAGTACTTC.

The rearrangement links TRBV29-1 to TRBJ2-1, with TRBD1 as a possible D gene (6 bases). The CDR3 loop spans 15 amino acids. From germline, CDR1 is SQVTM and CDR2 ANQGSEA. Between the trimmed V and J ends, which lost 0 bases and 2 bases, there was a span of 11 bases. The CDR3 loop reads CSVEDTGTAYNEQFF. CDR3 sequence (DNA): TGCAGCGTTGAAGATACAGGGACGGCCTACAATGAGCAGTTCTTC.

This clone was observed a handful of times. The gene calls are TRBV11-3 and TRBJ1-1; D is perhaps TRBD1 (5 bases). Germline-derived CDR1 and CDR2 are SGHNT and YENEEA. The CDR3 spans 14 residues. The germline V and J ends were trimmed by 5 bases and 1 base, with 11 bases remaining between them. The CDR3 bases are TGTGCCAGCAGCCGGGGGAGGGCGAACACTGAAGCTTTCTTT. Residues: CASSRGRANTEAFF.

In this sample, this clone turned up once. This chain joins TRBV28 and TRBJ2-7; possibly TRBD2 for D (5 bases). The ends were cut back, 0 bases at V and 3 bases at J, with 9 bases in the middle. Germline loops: CDR1 MDHEN, CDR2 SYDVKM. CDR3 length: 14 amino acids. CDR3 coding DNA: TGTGCCAGCAGTTTATGGGCTAGCAACTACGAGCAGTACTTC. Encoded protein: CASSLWASNYEQYF.

The chain couples TRBV19 to TRBJ1-5; 7 bases are a match to TRBD1. The V and J ends lost 1 base and 6 bases, in that order; junction bases with no gene match: 6. CDR3 size: 15 residues. The V gene's germline CDR1 is LNHDA and CDR2 SQIVND (reference sequence). The CDR3 region is CASSIVGQGGQPQHF. The DNA of the CDR3 is TGTGCCAGTAGTATAGTAGGGCAGGGGGGTCAGCCCCAGCATTTT.

In this sample, this clone turned up once. The V and J genes are TRBV18 and TRBJ1-4; maybe TRBD1 (6 bases). Germline V gives CDR1 KGHSH, CDR2 LQKENI. The CDR3 length is 16 residues. With 3 bases removed from V and 2 bases from J, the gap between germline ends came to 13 bases. This CDR3 reads CASSPTGGATNEKLFF. The CDR3 DNA is TGTGCCAGCTCACCGACTGGGGGGGCGACTAATGAAAAACTGTTTTTT.

The rearrangement links TRBV6-1 to TRBJ2-7; no clear D gene. Germline-derived CDR1 and CDR2 are MNHNS and SASEGT. The CDR3 has 12 amino acids. V was shortened by 4 bases and J by 5 bases, with 9 bases between the two germline ends. In DNA form, the CDR3 reads TGTGCCAGCAGTGTACTACTGGACGAGCAGTACTTC. It yields the protein CASSVLLDEQYF.

This chain connects TRBV25-1 to TRBJ2-7; TRBD2 is a possible D gene (5 bases). CDR3 length: 15 amino acids. V lost 0 bases and J 1 base, leaving 10 bases between the germline ends. Germline CDR1 reads MGHDK; CDR2 reads SYGVNS. This CDR3 is CASSEYGLGSYEQYF. The CDR3 DNA reads as TGTGCCAGCAGTGAATATGGACTGGGATCCTACGAGCAGTACTTC.

This sequence joins TRBV7-6 and TRBJ1-3; D is unresolved. Germline V gene sequence: CDR1 SGHVS, CDR2 FNYEAQ. The V end was cut by 5 bases, the J end by 4 bases, with 9 bases between. The CDR3 spans 13 residues. CDR3 loop: CASSPNSGNTIYF. The CDR3, as DNA: TGTGCCAGCAGCCCGAACTCGGGAAACACCATATATTTT.

This chain uses TRBV7-9 with TRBJ2-7; D possibly corresponds to TRBD2 (5 bases). This CDR3 spans 14 amino acids. Trimming cost V 4 bases and J 6 bases, with 16 bases left between them. CDR1 is SEHNR and CDR2 is FQNEAQ in the germline V gene (reference sequence). CDR3 nucleotide sequence: TGTGCCAGCAGCTCCCCCGTTAGGGAGAGCGAGCAGTACTTC. Translating it yields CASSSPVRESEQYF.